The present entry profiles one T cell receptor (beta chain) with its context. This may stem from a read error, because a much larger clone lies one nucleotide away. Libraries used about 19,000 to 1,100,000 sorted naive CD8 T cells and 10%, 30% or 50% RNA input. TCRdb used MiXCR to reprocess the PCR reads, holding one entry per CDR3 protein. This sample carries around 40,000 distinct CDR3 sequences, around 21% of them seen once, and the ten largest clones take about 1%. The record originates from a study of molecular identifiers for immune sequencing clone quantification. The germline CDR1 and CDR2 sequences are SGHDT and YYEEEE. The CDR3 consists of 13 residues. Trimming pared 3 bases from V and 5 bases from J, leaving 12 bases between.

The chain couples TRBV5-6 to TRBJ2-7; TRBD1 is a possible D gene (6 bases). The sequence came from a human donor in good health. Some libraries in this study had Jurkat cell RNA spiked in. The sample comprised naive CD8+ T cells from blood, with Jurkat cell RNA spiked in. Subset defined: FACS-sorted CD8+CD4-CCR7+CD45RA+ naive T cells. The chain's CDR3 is CASSSDTGNEQYF. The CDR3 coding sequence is TGTGCCAGCAGCTCGGATACAGGGAACGAGCAGTACTTC.